This T cell receptor beta chain originates from a study of persistence of HIV-infected CD4 T cells. About the study: Up to about 200 mL blood was drawn at multiple time points; a couple of donors had single-time leukapheresis.

This was the immunoSEQ version 4 assay in survey mode. Measured with immunoSEQ multiplex PCR; TCRdb has only the in-frame clones, and not every one. The sample includes roughly 41,000 clones, over 80% of them seen just once. The stimulus was lysate of CMV-infected fibroblasts, around 11 ug/mL. Sorted nonresponding memory CD4+ T cells were CD40L-negative, CD69-negative, CD45RO-high. Undetectable plasma HIV-1 RNA below 50 copies/mL lasted at least 4 years. Before stimulation, PBMCs underwent CD8+ T cell depletion. As regards this clone: Its antigen remains unknown.

The CDR3 extends over 13 amino acids. Per germline, CDR1 MNHNY and CDR2 SVGAGI (reference sequence). V lost 0 bases and J 7 bases, leaving 9 bases between the germline ends. Study-level findings and limits: Bulk TCR data could not be restricted to HIV-1-infected CMV-responding cells.

Source: CD4+ T cells sorted from PBMCs after roughly 18-hour stimulation, taken from a patient who received antiretroviral therapy. The chain links TRBV6-6 to TRBJ1-1, with D maybe TRBD1 (5 bases). The sequence derives from an adult man with HIV who was CMV-seropositive. CDR3 coding DNA: TGTGCCAGCAGTTACTCGGGGGACGGTGAAGCTTTCTTT. Translated, it gives CASSYSGDGEAFF.